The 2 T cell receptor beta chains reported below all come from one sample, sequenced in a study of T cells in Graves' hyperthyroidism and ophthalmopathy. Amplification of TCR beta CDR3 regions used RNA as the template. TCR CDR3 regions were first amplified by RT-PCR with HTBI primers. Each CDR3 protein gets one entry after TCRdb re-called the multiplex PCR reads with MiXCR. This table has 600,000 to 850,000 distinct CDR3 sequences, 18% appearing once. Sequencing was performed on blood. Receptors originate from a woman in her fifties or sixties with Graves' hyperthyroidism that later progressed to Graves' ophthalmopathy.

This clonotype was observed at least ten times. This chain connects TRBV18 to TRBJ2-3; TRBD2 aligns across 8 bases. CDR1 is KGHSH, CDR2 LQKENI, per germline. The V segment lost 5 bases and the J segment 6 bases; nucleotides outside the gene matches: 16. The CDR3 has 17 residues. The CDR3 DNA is TGTGCCAGCTCAGGAGCCGGGACTAGGGGGTTGGCGGATACGCAGTATTTT. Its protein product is CASSGAGTRGLADTQYF. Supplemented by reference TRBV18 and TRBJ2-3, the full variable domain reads NAGVMQNPRHLVRRRGQEARLRCSPMKGHSHVYWYRQLPEEGLKFMVYLQKENIIDESGMPKERFSAEFPKEGPSILRIQQVVRGDSAAYFCASSGAGTRGLADTQYFGPGTRLTVL.

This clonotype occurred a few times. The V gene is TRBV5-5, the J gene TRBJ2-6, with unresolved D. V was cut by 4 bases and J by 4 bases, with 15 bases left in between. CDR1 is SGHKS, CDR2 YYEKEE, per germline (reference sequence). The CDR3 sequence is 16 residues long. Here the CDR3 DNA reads TGTGCCAGCAGCCCTACAACCCGGACCGGGGCCAACGTCCTGACTTTC. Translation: CASSPTTRTGANVLTF.